In its sample, the clone carrying this T cell receptor (beta chain) was seen a few times. Its antigen is still unknown. Unique molecular identifiers were present in the TCR beta cDNA libraries. Each sample of 1 to 10 million input T cells yielded 500,000 or so cDNA molecules, so each molecule approximated one T cell. In TCRdb, the PCR reads were re-called with MiXCR into one record per CDR3 protein. The data show roughly 200,000 distinct CDR3 sequences, approximately 28% seen once. Germline CDR1 is SQVTM and CDR2 is ANQGSEA. With 7 bases removed from V and 0 bases from J, the gap between germline ends came to 9 bases. The CDR3 sequence is 12 residues long. This specimen belongs to a study of post-analysis software for immune sequencing data. For the study at large: As for disease course, relapsing-remitting, secondary progressive and progressive-relapsing multiple sclerosis were all included.

General observations from the study: Strong co-clustering by F measure linked samples that shared a preparation batch. TRBV5-6, TRBV5-1 and TRBV20-1 belonged to a set of five TRBV segments that were more frequent in patients than controls. In multiple sclerosis, normalized Chao1 diversity was significantly below that of controls.

The TCR was taken from a girl under 18 with multiple sclerosis. The chain is built from TRBV29-1 and TRBJ1-1; maybe TRBD1 (5 bases). The sequencing sample was made of blood. CDR3 nucleotide sequence: TGCAGCGGGAGGGGAATGAACACTGAAGCTTTCTTT. This codes for CSGRGMNTEAFF.